The rows below give T cell receptor beta chains drawn from one sample of a study of breast tumors, draining lymph nodes, adjacent tissues. Each CDR3 protein is one row after TCRdb ran MiXCR on the multiplex PCR reads. The data hold about 170,000 distinct CDR3 sequences, with roughly 35% observed a single time. The sequenced sample consisted of axillary lymph node tissue. These receptors originate from a female donor with breast cancer. Some clones in this sample may be carry-over from other donors' samples. The CDR3 runs from the conserved cysteine through the conserved F or W. Fields, in order: J gene, V gene, clone size, D gene, CDR3 protein, CDR3 DNA. A D gene is named only where the DNA matches it firmly. Rows may omit the clone size; those that give it use once, few, many or a size class.

TRBJ2-5,TRBV3-1,many,NA,CASSQGDWGDRETQYF,TGTGCCAGCAGCCAAGGAGACTGGGGCGATAGAGAGACCCAGTACTTC
TRBJ2-7,TRBV30,many,TRBD2,CAWSAPEGREGDYEQYF,TGTGCCTGGAGTGCCCCCGAAGGGCGGGAGGGCGACTACGAGCAGTACTTC
TRBJ1-1,TRBV7-9,NA,NA,CASSWKGQANTEAFF,TGTGCCAGCAGCTGGAAAGGACAAGCGAACACTGAAGCTTTCTTT
TRBJ1-1,TRBV18,NA,NA,CASSEGENTEAFF,TGTGCCAGCTCTGAGGGAGAGAACACTGAAGCTTTCTTT
TRBJ2-3,TRBV5-6,NA,TRBD2,CASSLSRGGTDTQYF,TGTGCCAGCAGCTTGTCCCGCGGGGGGACAGATACGCAGTATTTT
TRBJ1-5,TRBV20-1,once,NA,CSAGRAAGGTQPQHF,TGCAGTGCTGGGCGGGCAGCGGGGGGCACTCAGCCCCAGCATTTT
TRBJ1-3,TRBV6-2/TRBV6-3,many,NA,CASRPNLFGGDTIYF,TGTGCCAGCAGGCCCAACCTTTTCGGGGGAGACACCATATATTTT
TRBJ2-3,TRBV6-1,many,NA,CASSDIGTGSDTQYF,TGTGCCAGCAGTGATATAGGGACGGGGTCAGATACGCAGTATTTT
TRBJ2-5,TRBV9,many,TRBD2,CASSAPGLSGGETQYF,TGTGCCAGCAGCGCTCCCGGACTAAGCGGGGGCGAGACCCAGTACTTC
TRBJ1-5,TRBV30,many,NA,CAWSPPGAGLYQPQHF,TGTGCCTGGAGTCCTCCCGGGGCAGGCCTGTATCAGCCCCAGCATTTT
TRBJ1-5,TRBV20-1,many,NA,CSARVEVSKNQPQHF,TGCAGTGCTAGAGTTGAGGTCAGTAAAAATCAGCCCCAGCATTTT
TRBJ1-6,TRBV3-1,many,NA,CASSPRWLGSPLHF,TGTGCCAGCAGCCCCAGGTGGCTGGGGTCACCCCTCCACTTT
TRBJ2-2,TRBV7-2,NA,NA,CASSGGGRVGELFF,TGTGCCAGCTCCGGGGGCGGGAGAGTTGGGGAGCTGTTTTTT
TRBJ2-7,TRBV5-5,NA,NA,CAGSAWTDLYEQYF,TGTGCCGGCAGCGCCTGGACAGACCTCTACGAGCAGTACTTC
TRBJ1-3,TRBV28,NA,NA,CASSLGSSGNTIYF,TGTGCCAGCAGTTTAGGGTCCTCTGGAAACACCATATATTTT
TRBJ1-6,TRBV5-6,once,TRBD1,CASSWGTGGSPLHF,TGTGCCAGCAGCTGGGGGACAGGGGGTTCACCCCTCCACTTT
TRBJ2-3,TRBV12-3/TRBV12-4,many,NA,CASRPTGGSTDTQYF,TGTGCCAGCAGGCCCACTGGGGGAAGCACAGATACGCAGTATTTT
TRBJ2-5,TRBV5-5,NA,NA,CASSLLETSGTVQETQYF,TGTGCCAGCAGCTTGCTGGAGACGTCAGGGACGGTCCAAGAGACCCAGTACTTC
TRBJ2-1,TRBV4-3,many,NA,CASSQAELREQFF,TGCGCCAGCAGCCAAGCGGAACTGCGCGAGCAGTTCTTC
TRBJ1-2,TRBV20-1,NA,TRBD1,CSAVREQGVVANYGYTF,TGCAGTGCTGTAAGAGAACAGGGGGTCGTAGCTAACTATGGCTACACCTTC
TRBJ1-4,TRBV11-2,NA,NA,CASSKDRSQEKLFF,TGTGCCAGCAGTAAAGACAGGTCGCAAGAAAAACTGTTTTTT
TRBJ1-2,TRBV7-9,NA,NA,CASSFGTGSTYGYPF,NA
TRBJ2-7,TRBV12-3/TRBV12-4,many,NA,CASSFGQHLTYEQYF,TGTGCCAGCAGTTTCGGGCAGCACCTAACCTACGAGCAGTACTTC
TRBJ2-6,TRBV28,NA,NA,CASWEWSTEAF,TGTGCCAGCTGGGAATGGAGCACTGAAGCTTTC
TRBJ2-4,TRBV15,many,NA,CATSRDRGFNIQYF,TGTGCCACCAGCAGAGATCGGGGTTTCAACATTCAGTACTTC
TRBJ2-1,TRBV11-2,many,TRBD1,CASSLVRTGGRDEQFF,TGTGCCAGCAGCTTAGTTCGTACAGGGGGCCGGGATGAGCAGTTCTTC
TRBJ1-5,TRBV5-6,many,NA,CASSPGTGLGPQHF,TGTGCCAGCAGCCCCGGGACTGGTTTGGGACCCCAGCATTTT
TRBJ1-2,TRBV29-1,many,TRBD1,CSVETGGLGYTF,TGCAGCGTTGAAACAGGGGGCCTTGGCTACACCTTC
TRBJ1-6,TRBV6-5,NA,NA,CASKGGFGDSPLHF,TGTGCCAGCAAGGGAGGATTCGGCGATTCACCCCTCCACTTT
TRBJ2-3,TRBV10-3,many,NA,CAISESLAGAFTDTQYF,TGTGCCATCAGTGAGTCGCTGGCAGGGGCTTTCACAGATACGCAGTATTTT
TRBJ2-7,TRBV6-2/TRBV6-3,many,NA,CASGLFSYEQYF,TGTGCCAGCGGACTCTTTTCCTACGAGCAGTACTTC
TRBJ1-5,TRBV28,few,NA,CASRPGNSNQPQHF,TGTGCCAGCAGACCCGGTAATAGCAATCAGCCCCAGCATTTT
TRBJ2-1,TRBV12-3/TRBV12-4,many,TRBD2,CASSLIASGGNEQFF,TGTGCCAGCAGTTTAATTGCTAGCGGGGGGAATGAGCAGTTCTTC
TRBJ2-6,TRBV7-2,many,NA,CASSLQGGPSGANVLTF,TGTGCCAGCAGCTTACAGGGGGGACCTTCTGGGGCCAACGTCCTGACTTTC
TRBJ1-6,TRBV6-5,many,NA,CASSVLTGGNSPLHF,TGTGCCAGCAGTGTTCTGACAGGAGGGAATTCACCCCTCCACTTT